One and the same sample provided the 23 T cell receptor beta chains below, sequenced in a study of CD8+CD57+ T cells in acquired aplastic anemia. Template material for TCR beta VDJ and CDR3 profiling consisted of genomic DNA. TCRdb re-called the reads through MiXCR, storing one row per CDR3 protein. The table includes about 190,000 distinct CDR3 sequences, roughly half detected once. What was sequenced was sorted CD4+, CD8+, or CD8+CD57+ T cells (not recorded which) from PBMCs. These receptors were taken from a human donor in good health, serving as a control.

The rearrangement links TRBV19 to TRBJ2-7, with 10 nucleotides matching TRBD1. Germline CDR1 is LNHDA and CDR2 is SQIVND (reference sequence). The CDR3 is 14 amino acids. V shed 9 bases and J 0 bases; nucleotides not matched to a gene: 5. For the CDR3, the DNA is TGTGCCAGGTGGGGGACAGGGGTCTCCTACGAGCAGTACTTC. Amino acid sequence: CARWGTGVSYEQYF.

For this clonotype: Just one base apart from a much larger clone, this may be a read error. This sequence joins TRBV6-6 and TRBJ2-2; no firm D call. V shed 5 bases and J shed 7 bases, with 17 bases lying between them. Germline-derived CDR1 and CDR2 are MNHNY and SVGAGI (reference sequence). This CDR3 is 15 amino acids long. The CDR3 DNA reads TGTGCCAGCAGTCACCTGGACCCACTGGGCGGGGAGCTGTTTTTT. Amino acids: CASSHLDPLGGELFF.

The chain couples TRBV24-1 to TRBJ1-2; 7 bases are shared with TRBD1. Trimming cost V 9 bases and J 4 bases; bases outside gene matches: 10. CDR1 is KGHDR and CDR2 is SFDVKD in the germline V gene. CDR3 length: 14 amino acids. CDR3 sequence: CATEVVDRFYGYTF. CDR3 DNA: TGTGCCACCGAGGTCGTGGACAGGTTCTATGGCTACACCTTC.

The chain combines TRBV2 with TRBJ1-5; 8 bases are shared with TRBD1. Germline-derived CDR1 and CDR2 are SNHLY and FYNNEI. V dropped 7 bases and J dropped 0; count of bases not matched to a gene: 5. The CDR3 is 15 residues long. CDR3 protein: CASTADRDSNQPQHF. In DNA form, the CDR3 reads TGTGCCAGCACCGCGGACAGGGATAGCAATCAGCCCCAGCATTTT.

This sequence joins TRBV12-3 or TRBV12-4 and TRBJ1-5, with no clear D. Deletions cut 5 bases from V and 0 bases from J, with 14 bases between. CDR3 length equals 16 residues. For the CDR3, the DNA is TGTGCCAGCAGTGCACCGGGGATGTATAGCAATCAGCCCCAGCATTTT. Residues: CASSAPGMYSNQPQHF.

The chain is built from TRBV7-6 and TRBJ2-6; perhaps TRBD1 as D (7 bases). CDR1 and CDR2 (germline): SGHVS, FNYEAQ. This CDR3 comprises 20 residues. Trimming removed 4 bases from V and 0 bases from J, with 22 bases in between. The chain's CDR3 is CASSSEGGTAPFSGANVLTF. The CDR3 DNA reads TGTGCCAGCAGCTCAGAGGGCGGGACAGCTCCCTTCTCTGGGGCCAACGTCCTGACTTTC.

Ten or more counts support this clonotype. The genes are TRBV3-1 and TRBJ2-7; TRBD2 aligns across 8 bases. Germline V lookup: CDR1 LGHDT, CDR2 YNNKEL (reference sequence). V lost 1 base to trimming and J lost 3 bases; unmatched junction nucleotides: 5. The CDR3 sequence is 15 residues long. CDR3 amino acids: CASSQAAGVVYEQYF. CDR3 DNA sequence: TGTGCCAGCAGCCAAGCAGCGGGGGTGGTCTACGAGCAGTACTTC.

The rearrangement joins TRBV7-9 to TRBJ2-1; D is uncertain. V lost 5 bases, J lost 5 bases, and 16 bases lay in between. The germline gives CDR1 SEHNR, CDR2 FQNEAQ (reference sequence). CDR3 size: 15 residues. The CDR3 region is CASSPTRLGNNEQFF. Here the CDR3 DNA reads TGTGCCAGCAGCCCCACCCGGCTAGGTAACAATGAGCAGTTCTTC. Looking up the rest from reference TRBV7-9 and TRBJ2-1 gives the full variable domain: DTGVSQNPRHKITKRGQNVTFRCDPISEHNRLYWYRQTLGQGPEFLTYFQNEAQLEKSRLLSDRFSAERPKGSFSTLEIQRTEQGDSAMYLCASSPTRLGNNEQFFGPGTRLTVL.

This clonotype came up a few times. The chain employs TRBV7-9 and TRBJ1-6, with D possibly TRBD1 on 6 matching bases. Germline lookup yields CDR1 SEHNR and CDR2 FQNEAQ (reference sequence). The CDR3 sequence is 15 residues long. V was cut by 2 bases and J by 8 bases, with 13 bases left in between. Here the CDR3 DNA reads TGTGCCAGCAGCTTACTACAGGGTGTGGATTCACCCCTCCACTTT. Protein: CASSLLQGVDSPLHF.

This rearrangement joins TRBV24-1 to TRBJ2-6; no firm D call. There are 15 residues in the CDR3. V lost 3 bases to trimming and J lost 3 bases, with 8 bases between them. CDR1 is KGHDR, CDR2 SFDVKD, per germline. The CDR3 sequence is CATSDTGFGANVLTF. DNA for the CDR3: TGTGCCACCAGTGATACTGGGTTTGGGGCCAACGTCCTGACTTTC.

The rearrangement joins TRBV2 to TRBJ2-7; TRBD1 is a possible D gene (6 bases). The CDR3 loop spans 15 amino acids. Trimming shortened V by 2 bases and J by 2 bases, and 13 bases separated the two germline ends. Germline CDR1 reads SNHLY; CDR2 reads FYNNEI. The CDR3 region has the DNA TGTGCCAGCAGTGAATTCGGGACACCCACCTACGAGCAGTACTTC. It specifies CASSEFGTPTYEQYF. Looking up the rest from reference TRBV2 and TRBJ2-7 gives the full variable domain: EPEVTQTPSHQVTQMGQEVILRCVPISNHLYFYWYRQILGQKVEFLVSFYNNEISEKSEIFDDQFSVERPDGSNFTLKIRSTKLEDSAMYFCASSEFGTPTYEQYFGPGTRLTVT.

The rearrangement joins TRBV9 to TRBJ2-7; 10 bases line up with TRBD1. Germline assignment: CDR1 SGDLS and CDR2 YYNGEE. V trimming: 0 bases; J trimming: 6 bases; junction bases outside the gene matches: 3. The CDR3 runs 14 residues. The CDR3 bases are TGTGCCAGCAGCGTAGGTGGGACAGGGGTCGAGCAGTACTTC. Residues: CASSVGGTGVEQYF.

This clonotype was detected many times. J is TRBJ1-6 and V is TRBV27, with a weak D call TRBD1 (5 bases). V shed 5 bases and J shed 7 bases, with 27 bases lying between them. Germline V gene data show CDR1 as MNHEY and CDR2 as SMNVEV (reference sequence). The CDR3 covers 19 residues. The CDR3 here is CASSLEGPQGQGRNSPLHF. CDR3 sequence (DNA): TGTGCCAGCAGTCTTGAAGGGCCGCAGGGCCAAGGCCGAAATTCACCCCTCCACTTT.

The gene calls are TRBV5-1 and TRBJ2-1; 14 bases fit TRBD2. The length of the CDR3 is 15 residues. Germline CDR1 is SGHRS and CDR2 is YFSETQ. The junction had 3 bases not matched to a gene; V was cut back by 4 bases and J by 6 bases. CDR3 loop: CASSAGLAGANEQFF. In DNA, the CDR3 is TGCGCCAGCAGCGCGGGACTAGCGGGAGCCAATGAGCAGTTCTTC.

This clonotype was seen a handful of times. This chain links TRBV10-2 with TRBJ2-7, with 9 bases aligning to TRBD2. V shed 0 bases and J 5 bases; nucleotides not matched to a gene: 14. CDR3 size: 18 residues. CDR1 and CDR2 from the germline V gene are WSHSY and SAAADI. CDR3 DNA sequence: TGCGCCAGCAGTGAGTCGCCAACGCAGGGACTAGCTCGGGACGAGCAGTACTTC. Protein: CASSESPTQGLARDEQYF.

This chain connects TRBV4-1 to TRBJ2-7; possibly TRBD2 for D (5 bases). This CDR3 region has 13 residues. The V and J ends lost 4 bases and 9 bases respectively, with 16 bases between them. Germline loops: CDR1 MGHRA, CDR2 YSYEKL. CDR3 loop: CASSLEGPLPQYF. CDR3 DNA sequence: TGCGCCAGCAGCCTCGAGGGCCCCTTGCCGCAGTACTTC.

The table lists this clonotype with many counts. DNA for the CDR3: TGTGCCAGCAGAACAGGGACCTCCCTTTCCTACGAGCAGTACTTC. Protein sequence: CASRTGTSLSYEQYF. This chain joins TRBV27 and TRBJ2-7, with D possibly matching TRBD1 (6 bases). Germline CDR1 and CDR2: MNHEY and SMNVEV (reference sequence). The ends were cut back, 6 bases at V and 1 base at J, with 16 bases in the middle. The CDR3 runs to 15 residues.

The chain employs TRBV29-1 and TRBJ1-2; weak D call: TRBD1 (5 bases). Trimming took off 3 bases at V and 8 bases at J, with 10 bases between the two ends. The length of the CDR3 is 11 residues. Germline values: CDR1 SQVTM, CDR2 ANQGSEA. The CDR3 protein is CSVEGRWGYTF. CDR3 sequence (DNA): TGCAGCGTTGAGGGGCGGTGGGGCTACACCTTC.

The DNA of the CDR3 is TGTGCCAGCAGCTTCGGCGGGGGGATCCAAGAGACCCAGTACTTC. Protein sequence: CASSFGGGIQETQYF. The genes are TRBV7-2 and TRBJ2-5; TRBD2 agrees at 8 bases. Germline trimming cut 3 bases from V and 1 base from J; bases unmatched to any gene: 4. CDR1 and CDR2 from the germline V gene are SGHTA and FQGNSA. The CDR3 has 15 amino acids.

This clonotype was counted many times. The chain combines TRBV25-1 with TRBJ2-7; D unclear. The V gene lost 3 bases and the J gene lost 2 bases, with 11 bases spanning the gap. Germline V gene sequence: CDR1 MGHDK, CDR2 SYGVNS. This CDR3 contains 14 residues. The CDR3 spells CASSDHPQAYEQYF. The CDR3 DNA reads TGTGCCAGCAGTGATCACCCCCAGGCCTACGAGCAGTACTTC.

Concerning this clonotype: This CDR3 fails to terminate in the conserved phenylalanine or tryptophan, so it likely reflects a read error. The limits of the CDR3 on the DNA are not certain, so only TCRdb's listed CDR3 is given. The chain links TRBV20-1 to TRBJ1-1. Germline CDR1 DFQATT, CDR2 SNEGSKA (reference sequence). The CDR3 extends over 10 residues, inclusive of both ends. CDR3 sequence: CSARDIKGTY.

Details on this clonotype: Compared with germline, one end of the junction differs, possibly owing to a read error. The CDR3 sequence is CASSQVRAEGNTIHF. The CDR3 DNA follows: TGCGCCAGCAGCCAAGTCCGGGCAGAGGGAAACACCATACATTTT. The chain couples TRBV7-2 to TRBJ1-3; D is uncertain. Germline V gene data show CDR1 as SGHTA and CDR2 as FQGNSA. The CDR3 runs 15 residues.

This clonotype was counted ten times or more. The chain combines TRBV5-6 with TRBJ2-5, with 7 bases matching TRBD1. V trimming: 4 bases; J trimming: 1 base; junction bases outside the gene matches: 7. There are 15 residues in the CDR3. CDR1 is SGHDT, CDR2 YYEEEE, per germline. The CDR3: CASSPTGSPQETQYF. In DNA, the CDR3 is TGTGCCAGCAGCCCGACAGGGTCTCCCCAAGAGACCCAGTACTTC.